Listed here are 14 T cell receptor beta chains from one sample, sequenced in a study of cytomegalovirus exposure and HLA in healthy donors. The protocol was immunoSEQ multiplex PCR, while the TCRdb copy is restricted to in-frame clones and leaves out a portion. The sample holds about 150,000 clones; about 86% are singletons and the top ten take 20% to 25%. Source material: PBMCs. These receptors were collected from a man younger than 30 in good health and CMV-seropositive.

The V and J genes are TRBV5-1 and TRBJ1-2; tentative D call: TRBD1 (6 bases). This CDR3 is 14 amino acids long. Trimming took off 0 bases at V and 4 bases at J, with 10 bases between the two ends. From germline, CDR1 is SGHRS and CDR2 YFSETQ. Here the CDR3 DNA reads TGCGCCAGCAGCTTGGCCAGGGGCAGCTATGGCTACACCTTC. Amino acids: CASSLARGSYGYTF.

This chain connects TRBV6-5 to TRBJ1-1; D remains ambiguous. The V end was cut by 4 bases, the J end by 5 bases, with 8 bases between. The CDR3 sequence is 12 residues long. Germline values: CDR1 MNHEY, CDR2 SVGAGI. The CDR3 DNA reads TGTGCCAGCAGTTTAGATCGGACTGAAGCTTTCTTT. This encodes CASSLDRTEAFF.

The rearrangement uses TRBV19 and TRBJ2-7; D is unclear. This CDR3 has 14 amino acids. The germline CDR1 and CDR2 sequences are LNHDA and SQIVND (reference sequence). V was clipped by 0 bases and J by 0 bases, with 6 bases between them. CDR3 nucleotide sequence: TGTGCCAGTAGTATAGAAGAGTCCTCCTACGAGCAGTACTTC. As protein: CASSIEESSYEQYF.

The chain couples TRBV7-9 to TRBJ2-5; 8 bases agree with TRBD2. The CDR3 consists of 15 residues. CDR1 and CDR2 from the germline V gene are SEHNR and FQNEAQ (reference sequence). V lost 3 bases to trimming and J lost 1 base; unmatched junction nucleotides: 4. The CDR3 bases are TGTGCCAGCAGCTTCGAGCGGGGGATCCAAGAGACCCAGTACTTC. Its translation is CASSFERGIQETQYF.

This chain joins TRBV4-3 and TRBJ1-4; D is unresolved. The germline V and J ends were trimmed by 2 bases and 0 bases, with 4 bases remaining between them. This CDR3 comprises 14 residues. Germline lookup yields CDR1 LGHNA and CDR2 YSLEER. The CDR3, as DNA: TGCGCCAGCAGCCAATCGGCAACTAATGAAAAACTGTTTTTT. Residues: CASSQSATNEKLFF.

In this sample, this clone turned up a few times. V is TRBV19 and J is TRBJ1-5; no firm D call. V lost 9 bases and J lost 6, with 18 bases in between. The CDR3 runs 14 residues. Germline values: CDR1 LNHDA, CDR2 SQIVND (reference sequence). The CDR3 region is CASQTRDTAQPQHF. CDR3 DNA: TGTGCCAGCCAAACCCGGGATACCGCTCAGCCCCAGCATTTT. The full variable domain, with the rest looked up from reference TRBV19 and TRBJ1-5, is DGGITQSPKYLFRKEGQNVTLSCEQNLNHDAMYWYRQDPGQGLRLIYYSQIVNDFQKGDIAEGYSVSREKKESFPLTVTSAQKNPTAFYLCASQTRDTAQPQHFGDGTRLSIL.

The chain employs TRBV6-6 and TRBJ1-1; 7 positions agree with TRBD1. V lost 6 bases and J lost 10; bases outside the gene matches: 11. This CDR3 has 13 residues. Per the germline V gene, CDR1 is MNHNY and CDR2 is SVGAGI (reference sequence). This CDR3 reads CASRIGQVDRAFF. CDR3 nucleotide sequence: TGTGCCAGCAGGATTGGACAGGTCGATCGAGCTTTCTTT.

V is TRBV19 and J is TRBJ1-2; 11 nucleotides line up with TRBD1. This CDR3 is 14 amino acids long. CDR1 LNHDA and CDR2 SQIVND come from the germline V gene (reference sequence). V was pared by 3 bases and J by 6 bases, with 3 bases of the junction left unmatched. CDR3 in amino acids: CASSMDRGLDGYTF. The CDR3 region has the DNA TGTGCCAGTAGTATGGACAGGGGGCTGGATGGCTACACCTTC.

The J gene is TRBJ1-2, the V gene TRBV4-3; D is ambiguous. Germline assignment: CDR1 LGHNA and CDR2 YSLEER. The CDR3 has 13 residues. With 0 bases removed from V and 6 bases from J, the gap between germline ends came to 8 bases. The CDR3 loop is CASSQDRGNGYTF. For the CDR3, the DNA is TGCGCCAGCAGCCAAGATCGGGGAAATGGCTACACCTTC.

J is TRBJ1-1 and V is TRBV7-9, with 8 bases fitting TRBD1. This CDR3 contains 15 residues. Trimming took 5 bases from V and 1 from J; bases not matched to a gene: 6. Per germline, CDR1 SEHNR and CDR2 FQNEAQ (reference sequence). In nucleotides, the CDR3 is TGTGCCAGCAGCGCCGGGACAGGAAGGAACACTGAAGCTTTCTTT. As protein: CASSAGTGRNTEAFF. The full variable domain, with the rest looked up from reference TRBV7-9 and TRBJ1-1, is DTGVSQNPRHKITKRGQNVTFRCDPISEHNRLYWYRQTLGQGPEFLTYFQNEAQLEKSRLLSDRFSAERPKGSFSTLEIQRTEQGDSAMYLCASSAGTGRNTEAFFGQGTRLTVV.

The chain combines TRBV30 with TRBJ2-5, with D possibly being TRBD2 (5 bases). The CDR3 spans 11 residues. Germline-derived CDR1 and CDR2 are GTSNPN and SVGIG (reference sequence). Trimming removed 2 bases at V and 4 bases at J, with 5 bases between. The CDR3 region has the DNA TGTGCCTGGAGTAGCGGAGAGACCCAGTACTTC. Protein: CAWSSGETQYF.

The chain uses TRBV2 and TRBJ2-7; TRBD2 matches 13 bases. V was clipped by 6 bases and J by 2 bases; unmatched bases: 10. The CDR3 loop spans 17 amino acids. The germline gives CDR1 SNHLY, CDR2 FYNNEI. CDR3 DNA sequence: TGTGCCAGCAGCGGACTAGCGGGGGCGAGTCCCGCCTACGAGCAGTACTTC. Translating it yields CASSGLAGASPAYEQYF.

The rearrangement links TRBV7-2 to TRBJ2-3; D is uncertain. The length of the CDR3 is 12 residues. CDR1 and CDR2 from the germline V gene are SGHTA and FQGNSA. V was clipped by 2 bases and J by 6 bases, with 6 bases between them. The CDR3 DNA reads TGTGCCAGCAGCTTACAGGCCGATACGCAGTATTTT. Its protein product is CASSLQADTQYF.

The CDR3 DNA follows: TGTGCCAGCAGTGGAGGGGGTCCCGGGGAGCTGTTTTTT. Protein: CASSGGGPGELFF. The chain recombines TRBV25-1 with TRBJ2-2; TRBD1 is a possible D gene (6 bases). The CDR3 is 13 amino acids. V lost 4 bases and J lost 6, with 9 bases in between. CDR1 and CDR2 (germline): MGHDK, SYGVNS.